The 31 T cell receptor beta chains below come from one sample, sequenced in a study of T cell responses to AZD1222 COVID-19 vaccine. The repertoire was sequenced with immunoSEQ multiplex PCR; TCRdb's copy has only in-frame clones and lacks some. The sample holds about 160,000 clones, about 90% seen once. Sequencing was performed on peripheral blood, taken 28 days after the second AZD1222 dose. Receptors were obtained from an adult who received the AZD1222 COVID-19 vaccine.

The V call is TRBV5-1, the J call TRBJ2-3; D call uncertain. The CDR3 has 14 residues. From germline, CDR1 is SGHRS and CDR2 YFSETQ. Trimming took 2 bases from V and 3 from J, leaving 10 bases between them. In DNA, the CDR3 is TGCGCCAGCAGCTTAAAGCAGGAAACAGATACGCAGTATTTT. This translates into CASSLKQETDTQYF.

The rearrangement uses TRBV4-1 and TRBJ1-4; D call uncertain. Germline CDR1 and CDR2: MGHRA and YSYEKL. The CDR3 loop spans 17 amino acids. V dropped 4 bases and J dropped 0 bases, with 15 bases sitting between them. Written as DNA, the CDR3 is TGCGCCAGCAGCCTCCGGGAGGGCGTTGCAACTAATGAAAAACTGTTTTTT. The encoded protein is CASSLREGVATNEKLFF.

The chain links TRBV12-3 or TRBV12-4 to TRBJ1-2, with D possibly being TRBD1 (6 bases). The CDR3 has 12 amino acids. V lost 7 bases and J lost 8, with 14 bases in between. The CDR3 here is CASTTRGRGYTF. The CDR3 DNA is TGTGCCAGCACAACCAGGGGCCGGGGCTACACCTTC.

The V gene is TRBV7-6, the J gene TRBJ1-1; TRBD1 agrees at 7 bases. Per germline, CDR1 SGHVS and CDR2 FNYEAQ. This CDR3 spans 17 amino acids. Unmatched junction bases numbered 13, after V lost 6 bases and J lost 0 bases. The CDR3 spells CASSPTGIGNMNTEAFF. The CDR3 nucleotides read TGTGCCAGCAGTCCGACAGGGATTGGGAATATGAACACTGAAGCTTTCTTT.

This clone has just a few counts. The genes are TRBV5-1 and TRBJ1-4, with 9 bases identical to TRBD1. The CDR3 runs to 15 residues. Germline CDR1 reads SGHRS; CDR2 reads YFSETQ. Trimming removed 4 bases from V and 2 bases from J; junction bases left unmatched: 3. CDR3 region: CASSDGTGTNEKLFF. Written as DNA, the CDR3 is TGCGCCAGCAGCGACGGGACAGGGACTAATGAAAAACTGTTTTTT.

This chain connects TRBV10-3 to TRBJ1-6; TRBD1 agrees at 8 bases. Per germline, CDR1 ENHRY and CDR2 SYGVKD. J was trimmed by 10 bases and V by 7 bases; bases with no gene match: 12. The CDR3 runs 15 residues. CDR3 DNA sequence: TGTGCCATCAACCATTCCGGGACAGGAGAGTCACCCCTCCACTTT. Protein: CAINHSGTGESPLHF.

The rearrangement uses TRBV9 and TRBJ2-2; 8 bases match TRBD2. CDR1 is SGDLS, CDR2 YYNGEE, per germline. CDR3 length: 15 residues. The V and J ends lost 4 bases and 3 bases, in that order; junction bases with no gene match: 5. In DNA form, the CDR3 reads TGTGCCAGCAGCCCCGGGGGGGGCGACACCGGGGAGCTGTTTTTT. This codes for CASSPGGGDTGELFF.

The gene calls are TRBV2 and TRBJ1-2, with D possibly TRBD1 on 6 matching bases. V was shortened by 3 bases and J by 5 bases, with 10 bases between the two germline ends. Germline-derived CDR1 and CDR2 are SNHLY and FYNNEI. This CDR3 has 13 amino acids. The chain's CDR3 is CASSENREYGYTF. In DNA form, the CDR3 reads TGTGCCAGCAGTGAGAACAGGGAGTATGGCTACACCTTC.

This sequence joins TRBV30 and TRBJ2-5; the match to TRBD2 covers 12 bases. This CDR3 spans 16 amino acids. The trim removed 8 bases at V and 5 bases at J, leaving 15 bases unmatched. Per germline, CDR1 GTSNPN and CDR2 SVGIG (reference sequence). This chain's CDR3 is CAQGATSGGGGETQYF. The CDR3 DNA sequence: TGTGCCCAAGGAGCGACTAGCGGGGGCGGGGGGGAGACCCAGTACTTC.

The rearrangement uses TRBV30 and TRBJ1-5, with 7 bases matching TRBD1. V lost 2 bases and J lost 5; bases outside the gene matches: 9. The CDR3 spans 15 residues. The V gene's germline CDR1 is GTSNPN and CDR2 SVGIG (reference sequence). Here the CDR3 reads CAWSPHTGEDQPQHF. CDR3 in DNA: TGTGCCTGGAGTCCCCATACAGGGGAGGATCAGCCCCAGCATTTT.

The CDR3 spells CATRRTDYTEAFF. The CDR3 DNA is TGTGCCACCAGGAGGACAGATTACACTGAAGCTTTCTTT. The V gene is TRBV19, the J gene TRBJ1-1; tentatively, D is TRBD1 (6 bases). V lost 10 bases to trimming and J lost 3 bases, with 15 bases between them. CDR3 length: 13 amino acids. Germline V gene sequence: CDR1 LNHDA, CDR2 SQIVND (reference sequence).

This clone was counted a few times. V and J are TRBV10-3 and TRBJ1-2, with 7 bases aligning to TRBD1. CDR1 is ENHRY and CDR2 is SYGVKD in the germline V gene. This CDR3 has 14 amino acids. J lost 5 bases, V lost 4 bases, and 7 bases had no gene match. The CDR3 bases are TGTGCCATCAGTGGACAGGGAGAAGCTTATGGCTACACCTTC. As protein: CAISGQGEAYGYTF.

The chain employs TRBV6-5 and TRBJ1-1, with D perhaps matching TRBD1 (5 bases). This CDR3 comprises 13 residues. In germline, CDR1 is MNHEY, CDR2 SVGAGI. Deletions cut 6 bases from V and 1 base from J, with 9 bases between. This CDR3 reads CASRAGTNTEAFF. For the CDR3, the DNA is TGTGCCAGCAGAGCCGGGACGAACACTGAAGCTTTCTTT.

The chain combines TRBV5-4 with TRBJ1-1; TRBD1 might be the D (5 bases). V lost 5 bases, J lost 4 bases, and 18 bases lay in between. The CDR3 is 15 residues long. Germline CDR1 and CDR2: SGHNT and YYREEE (reference sequence). Here the CDR3 DNA reads TGTGCCAGCAGTTTTCCGACGGGGGATGGCACTGAAGCTTTCTTT. This sequence encodes CASSFPTGDGTEAFF.

The chain combines TRBV13 with TRBJ2-2; TRBD2 might be the D (6 bases). V was pared by 0 bases and J by 6 bases, with 8 bases between. Germline CDR1 and CDR2: PRHDT and FYEKMQ (reference sequence). The CDR3 is made up of 14 amino acids. The CDR3 sequence is CASSLGLASGELFF. Here the CDR3 DNA reads TGTGCCAGCAGCTTAGGTCTAGCGTCCGGGGAGCTGTTTTTT.

As DNA, the CDR3 is TGTGCCAGCAGTTCGGCCCCGGGGAGCAACTATGGCTACACCTTC. Translation gives CASSSAPGSNYGYTF. The rearrangement uses TRBV7-8 and TRBJ1-2, with D uncertain. CDR1 and CDR2 from the germline V gene are SGHVS and FQNEAQ. Trimming removed 6 bases from V and 2 bases from J, with 16 bases in between. The CDR3 spans 15 residues.

V and J are TRBV7-9 and TRBJ2-3; D is tentatively TRBD1 or TRBD2 (5 bases each). V was shortened by 0 bases and J by 4 bases, with 11 bases between the two germline ends. The CDR3 length is 15 residues. Germline V CDR1 and CDR2: SEHNR, FQNEAQ (reference sequence). CDR3 region: CASSLAYGTADTQYF. The CDR3 DNA follows: TGTGCCAGCAGCTTAGCCTATGGGACCGCAGATACGCAGTATTTT. Filled out from reference TRBV7-9 and TRBJ2-3, the complete variable domain reads DTGVSQNPRHKITKRGQNVTFRCDPISEHNRLYWYRQTLGQGPEFLTYFQNEAQLEKSRLLSDRFSAERPKGSFSTLEIQRTEQGDSAMYLCASSLAYGTADTQYFGPGTRLTVL.

The CDR3 loop reads CASSPEEPGTAAGTGELFF. The CDR3 DNA is TGTGCCAGCTCACCCGAAGAGCCAGGGACCGCCGCGGGCACCGGGGAGCTGTTTTTT. J is TRBJ2-2 and V is TRBV18, with D possibly being TRBD1 or TRBD2 (5 bases each). Germline loops: CDR1 KGHSH, CDR2 LQKENI. The CDR3 spans 19 residues. V lost 3 bases, J lost 4 bases, and 24 bases lay in between.

The chain uses TRBV7-3 and TRBJ2-5; D is perhaps TRBD1 or TRBD2 (5 bases each). This CDR3 spans 16 amino acids. Germline V gene lookup returns CDR1 SGHTA and CDR2 FQGTGA. Trimming took 3 bases from V and 0 from J, leaving 14 bases between them. CDR3 sequence (DNA): TGTGCCAGCAGCTTGCTTGGGACCGGCCACCAAGAGACCCAGTACTTC. This sequence encodes CASSLLGTGHQETQYF.

The chain combines TRBV27 with TRBJ1-4; 10 positions match TRBD1. Germline V gives CDR1 MNHEY, CDR2 SMNVEV (reference sequence). With V trimmed by 6 bases and J by 8 bases, 9 bases remained unmatched. CDR3 length: 15 residues. CDR3: CASSSWTGGGEKLFF. Here the CDR3 DNA reads TGTGCCAGCAGCTCCTGGACAGGGGGTGGGGAAAAACTGTTTTTT. Combining the CDR3 with reference TRBV27 and TRBJ1-4 gives the whole variable domain EAQVTQNPRYLITVTGKKLTVTCSQNMNHEYMSWYRQDPGLGLRQIYYSMNVEVTDKGDVPEGYKVSRKEKRNFPLILESPSPNQTSLYFCASSSWTGGGEKLFFGSGTQLSVL.

This chain connects TRBV5-4 to TRBJ1-3; D gene unclear. V lost 5 bases to trimming and J lost 0 bases, with 9 bases between them. CDR1 and CDR2 from the germline V gene are SGHNT and YYREEE (reference sequence). The CDR3 is made up of 14 amino acids. The CDR3 here is CASSWGASGNTIYF. Here the CDR3 DNA reads TGTGCCAGCAGTTGGGGAGCCTCTGGAAACACCATATATTTT.

This clone was picked up one time. V usage is TRBV6-5 and J usage is TRBJ1-1, with D unresolved. The CDR3 length is 14 residues. In germline, CDR1 is MNHEY, CDR2 SVGAGI. The V end lost 7 bases, the J end lost 1 base, and 13 bases lay between the germline ends. The CDR3 sequence: CASTLRTGNTEAFF. In DNA, the CDR3 is TGTGCCAGCACCCTAAGGACGGGGAACACTGAAGCTTTCTTT.

The V and J genes are TRBV9 and TRBJ2-3; no clear D. The germline CDR1 and CDR2 sequences are SGDLS and YYNGEE. Trimming took off 0 bases at V and 0 bases at J, with 2 bases between the two ends. The CDR3 contains 13 residues. The CDR3 sequence is CASSVGSTDTQYF. In DNA form, the CDR3 reads TGTGCCAGCAGCGTAGGCAGCACAGATACGCAGTATTTT.

The rearrangement links TRBV3-1 (or the pseudogene TRBV3-2) to TRBJ1-6; D is unresolved. Trimming shortened V by 0 bases and J by 5 bases, and 11 bases separated the two germline ends. The CDR3 runs to 16 residues. Germline V gene sequence: CDR1 LGHDT, CDR2 YNNKEL (reference sequence). This CDR3 is CASSQDNGNNNSPLHF. CDR3 DNA sequence: TGTGCCAGCAGCCAAGATAATGGGAACAATAATTCACCCCTCCACTTT.

This clone was detected only a few times. This CDR3 is CASSGDVGALGYTF. CDR3 coding DNA: TGTGCCAGCAGCGGGGACGTTGGGGCCCTTGGCTACACCTTC. The chain uses TRBV7-8 and TRBJ1-2, with a tentative D call TRBD1 (5 bases). Trimming shortened V by 5 bases and J by 7 bases, and 17 bases separated the two germline ends. Germline CDR1 and CDR2: SGHVS and FQNEAQ. The CDR3 sequence is 14 residues long.

The chain joins TRBV4-1 to TRBJ2-7, with 7 bases fitting TRBD2. The CDR3 covers 17 residues. Germline CDR1 reads MGHRA; CDR2 reads YSYEKL. After removal of 0 bases from V and 5 bases from J, the junction contained 13 bases not matched to a gene. As DNA, the CDR3 is TGCGCCAGCAGCCAAGACCGGGGTGTGGGGGGGAACGACGAGCAGTACTTC. It codes for CASSQDRGVGGNDEQYF.

The chain joins TRBV7-2 to TRBJ2-5, with D possibly matching TRBD1 (5 bases). Germline assignment: CDR1 SGHTA and CDR2 FQGNSA. Trimming cost V 5 bases and J 5 bases, with 15 bases left between them. The CDR3 is made up of 14 amino acids. The CDR3 sequence: CASSINRLGETQYF. The CDR3 coding sequence is TGTGCCAGCAGCATAAACAGGCTTGGGGAGACCCAGTACTTC.

The CDR3 spells CASSLRGTESYEQYF. The CDR3 nucleotides are TGTGCCAGCAGTTTAAGAGGGACAGAGTCCTACGAGCAGTACTTC. The V call is TRBV7-6, the J call TRBJ2-7; 7 positions match TRBD1. Per germline, CDR1 SGHVS and CDR2 FNYEAQ. This CDR3 comprises 15 residues. J gave up 1 base and V 6 bases, and 9 bases lay outside the gene matches.

This clone has only a few counts. The genes are TRBV11-2 and TRBJ2-3; weak D call: TRBD2 (6 bases). The V gene lost 5 bases and the J gene lost 1 base, with 16 bases spanning the gap. This CDR3 is built from 16 residues. Germline CDR1 reads SGHAT; CDR2 reads FQNNGV. In DNA form, the CDR3 reads TGTGCCAGCAGCAAAGGGAGGCAGAGCCGCACAGATACGCAGTATTTT. Amino acids: CASSKGRQSRTDTQYF.

The rearrangement uses TRBV15 and TRBJ1-1; no reliable D call. The CDR3 contains 14 residues. Looked up from germline, CDR1 is LNHNV and CDR2 is YYDKDF (reference sequence). V lost 0 bases and J 0 bases, leaving 5 bases between the germline ends. CDR3 protein: CATSRDRLNTEAFF. The CDR3 DNA sequence: TGTGCCACCAGCAGAGATCGATTGAACACTGAAGCTTTCTTT.

The CDR3 sequence is CSASGGSGYTF. In DNA, the CDR3 is TGCAGTGCTAGCGGGGGGAGTGGCTACACCTTC. V and J are TRBV20-1 and TRBJ1-2, with D maybe TRBD1 (5 bases). The CDR3 loop spans 11 amino acids. The V and J ends lost 3 bases and 7 bases respectively, with 9 bases between them. Per the germline V gene, CDR1 is DFQATT and CDR2 is SNEGSKA (reference sequence).